This TCR beta chain came from a study of T cells after yellow fever vaccination. Overall study context: For low cell numbers, libraries were made with SMART-Seq v4 Ultra Low Input. Whole-study findings and limits: Peaking faster, on day 5 versus 15, the secondary response was nonetheless weaker. Most clones from primary vaccination resurfaced after the booster (about 96% CD4, less than 90% CD8). Clonotype sharing between CD4 and CD8 compartments was small.

The CDR3 loop spans 14 amino acids. Between the trimmed V and J ends, which lost 8 bases and 0 bases, there was a span of 10 bases. Looked up from germline, CDR1 is SGHDN and CDR2 is FVKESK. At least ten counts were recorded for this clonotype. Its specificity is not known. MiXCR, run by TCRdb on the 5' RACE reads, gives a single entry per CDR3 protein. The sample shows approximately 150,000 distinct CDR3 sequences, 6.2% of them seen only once. The J gene is TRBJ2-2, the V gene TRBV14, with a possible D match to TRBD1 (6 bases). The source was CD4+ T cells sorted from PBMCs, collected on the day of the first yellow fever vaccination. The sequence was collected from a man aged 18 to 30 who received the YFV17D yellow fever vaccine. This CDR3 is CASGRQANTGELFF. For the CDR3, the DNA is TGTGCCAGCGGAAGACAGGCGAACACCGGGGAGCTGTTTTTT.